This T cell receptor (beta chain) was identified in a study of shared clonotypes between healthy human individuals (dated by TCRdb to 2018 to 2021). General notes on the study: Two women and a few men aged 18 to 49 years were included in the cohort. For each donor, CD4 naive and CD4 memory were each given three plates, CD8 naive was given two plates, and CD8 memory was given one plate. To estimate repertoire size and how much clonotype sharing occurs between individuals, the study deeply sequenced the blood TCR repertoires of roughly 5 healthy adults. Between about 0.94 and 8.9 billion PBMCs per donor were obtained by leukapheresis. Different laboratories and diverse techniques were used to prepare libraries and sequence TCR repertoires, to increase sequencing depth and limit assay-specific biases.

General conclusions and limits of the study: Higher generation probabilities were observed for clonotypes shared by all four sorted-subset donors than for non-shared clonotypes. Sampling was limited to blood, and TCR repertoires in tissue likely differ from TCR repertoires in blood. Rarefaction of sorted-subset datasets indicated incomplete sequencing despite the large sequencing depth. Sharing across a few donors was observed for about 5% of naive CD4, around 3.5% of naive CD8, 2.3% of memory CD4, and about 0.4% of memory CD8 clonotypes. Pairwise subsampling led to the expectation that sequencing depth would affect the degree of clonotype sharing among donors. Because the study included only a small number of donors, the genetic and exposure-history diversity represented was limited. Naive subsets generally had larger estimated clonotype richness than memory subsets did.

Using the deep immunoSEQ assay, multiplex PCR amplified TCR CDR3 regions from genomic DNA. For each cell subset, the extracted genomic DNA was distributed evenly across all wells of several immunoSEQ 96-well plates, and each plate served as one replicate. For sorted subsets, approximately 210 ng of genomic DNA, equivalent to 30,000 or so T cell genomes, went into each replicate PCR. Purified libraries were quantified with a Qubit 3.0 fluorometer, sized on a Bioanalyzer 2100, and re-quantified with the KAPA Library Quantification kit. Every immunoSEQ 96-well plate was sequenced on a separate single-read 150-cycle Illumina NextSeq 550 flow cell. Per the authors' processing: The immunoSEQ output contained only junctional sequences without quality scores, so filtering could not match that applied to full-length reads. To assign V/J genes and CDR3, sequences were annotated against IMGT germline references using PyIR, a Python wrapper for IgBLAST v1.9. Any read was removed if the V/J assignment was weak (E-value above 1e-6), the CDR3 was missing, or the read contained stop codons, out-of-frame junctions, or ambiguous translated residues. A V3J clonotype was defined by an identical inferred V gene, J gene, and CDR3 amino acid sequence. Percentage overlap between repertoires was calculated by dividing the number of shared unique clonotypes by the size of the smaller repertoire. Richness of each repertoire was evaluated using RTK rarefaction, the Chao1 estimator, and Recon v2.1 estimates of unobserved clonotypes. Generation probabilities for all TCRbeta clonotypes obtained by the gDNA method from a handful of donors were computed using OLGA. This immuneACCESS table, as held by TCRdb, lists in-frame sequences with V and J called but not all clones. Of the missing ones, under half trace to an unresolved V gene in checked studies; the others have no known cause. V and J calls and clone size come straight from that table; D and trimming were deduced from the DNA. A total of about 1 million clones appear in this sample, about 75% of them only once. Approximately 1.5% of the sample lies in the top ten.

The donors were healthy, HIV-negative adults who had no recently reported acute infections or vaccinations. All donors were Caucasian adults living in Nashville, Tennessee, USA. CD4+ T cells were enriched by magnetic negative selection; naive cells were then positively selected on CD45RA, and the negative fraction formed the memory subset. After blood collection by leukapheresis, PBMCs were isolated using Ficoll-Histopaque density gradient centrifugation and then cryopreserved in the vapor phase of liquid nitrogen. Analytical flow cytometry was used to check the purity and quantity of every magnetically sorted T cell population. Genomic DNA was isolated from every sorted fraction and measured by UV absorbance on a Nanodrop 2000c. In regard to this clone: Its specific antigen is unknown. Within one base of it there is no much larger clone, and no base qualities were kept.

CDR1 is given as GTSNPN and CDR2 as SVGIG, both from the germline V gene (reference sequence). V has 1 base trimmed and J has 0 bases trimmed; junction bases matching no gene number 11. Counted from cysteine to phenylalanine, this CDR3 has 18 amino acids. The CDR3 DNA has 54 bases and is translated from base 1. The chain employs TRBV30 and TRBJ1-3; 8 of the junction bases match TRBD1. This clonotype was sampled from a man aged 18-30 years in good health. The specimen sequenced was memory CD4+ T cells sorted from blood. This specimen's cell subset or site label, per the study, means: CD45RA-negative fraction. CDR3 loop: CAWSAKPGQVVSGNTIYF. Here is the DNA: TGTGCCTGGAGTGCCAAACCGGGACAGGTTGTCTCTGGAAACACCATATATTTT.